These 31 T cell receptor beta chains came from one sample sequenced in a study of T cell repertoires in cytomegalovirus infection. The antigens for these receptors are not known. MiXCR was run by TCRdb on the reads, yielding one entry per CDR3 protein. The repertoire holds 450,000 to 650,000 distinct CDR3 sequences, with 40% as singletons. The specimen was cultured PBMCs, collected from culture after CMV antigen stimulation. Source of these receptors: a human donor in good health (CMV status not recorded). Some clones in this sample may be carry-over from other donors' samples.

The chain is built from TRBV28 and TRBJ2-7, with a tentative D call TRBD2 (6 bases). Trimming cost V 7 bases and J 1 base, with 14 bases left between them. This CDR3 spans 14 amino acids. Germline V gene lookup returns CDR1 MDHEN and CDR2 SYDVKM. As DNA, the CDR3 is TGTGCCAGCACAGGCGGGGTGGTTTCCTACGAGCAGTACTTC. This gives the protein CASTGGVVSYEQYF. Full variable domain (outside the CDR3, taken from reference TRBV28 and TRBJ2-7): DVKVTQSSRYLVKRTGEKVFLECVQDMDHENMFWYRQDPGLGLRLIYFSYDVKMKEKGDIPEGYSVSREKKERFSLILESASTNQTSMYLCASTGGVVSYEQYFGPGTRLTVT.

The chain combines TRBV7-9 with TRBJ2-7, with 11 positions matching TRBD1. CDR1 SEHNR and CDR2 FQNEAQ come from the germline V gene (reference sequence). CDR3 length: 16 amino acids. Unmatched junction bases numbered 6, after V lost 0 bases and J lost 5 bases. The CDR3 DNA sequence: TGTGCCAGCAGCTTAGCCGGGACAGGGGGGGTCGACGAGCAGTACTTC. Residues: CASSLAGTGGVDEQYF.

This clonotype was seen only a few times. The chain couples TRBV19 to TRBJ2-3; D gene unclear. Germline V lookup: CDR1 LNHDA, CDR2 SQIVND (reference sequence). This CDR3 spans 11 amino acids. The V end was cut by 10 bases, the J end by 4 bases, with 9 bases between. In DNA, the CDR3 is TGTGCCACGCTACAAGCAGATACGCAGTATTTT. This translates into CATLQADTQYF.

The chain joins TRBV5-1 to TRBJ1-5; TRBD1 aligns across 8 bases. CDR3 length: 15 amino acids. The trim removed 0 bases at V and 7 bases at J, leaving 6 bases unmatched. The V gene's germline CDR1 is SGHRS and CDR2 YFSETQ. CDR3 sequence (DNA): TGCGCCAGCAGCTTGGGGTCAGGGGGCTACCAGCCCCAGCATTTT. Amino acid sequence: CASSLGSGGYQPQHF.

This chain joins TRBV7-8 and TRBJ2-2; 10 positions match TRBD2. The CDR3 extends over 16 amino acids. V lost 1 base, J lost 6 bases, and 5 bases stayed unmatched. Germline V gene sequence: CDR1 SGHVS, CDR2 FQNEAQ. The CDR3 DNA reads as TGTGCCAGCAGCTTAGTACTAGCGGGATGGTCCGGGGAGCTGTTTTTT. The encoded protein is CASSLVLAGWSGELFF.

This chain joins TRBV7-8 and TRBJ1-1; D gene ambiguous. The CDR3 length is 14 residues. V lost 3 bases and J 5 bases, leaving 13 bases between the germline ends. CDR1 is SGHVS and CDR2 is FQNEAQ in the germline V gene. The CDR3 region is CASSLEPRWTEAFF. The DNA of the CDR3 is TGTGCCAGCAGCTTGGAACCCCGTTGGACTGAAGCTTTCTTT.

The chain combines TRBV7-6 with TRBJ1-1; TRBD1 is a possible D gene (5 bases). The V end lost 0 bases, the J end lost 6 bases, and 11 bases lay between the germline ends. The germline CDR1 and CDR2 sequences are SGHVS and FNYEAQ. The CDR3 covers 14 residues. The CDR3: CASSLAVRGPEAFF. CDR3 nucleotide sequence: TGTGCCAGCAGCTTAGCGGTTAGGGGTCCTGAAGCTTTCTTT. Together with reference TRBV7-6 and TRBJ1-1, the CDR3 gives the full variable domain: GAGVSQSPRYKVTKRGQDVALRCDPISGHVSLYWYRQALGQGPEFLTYFNYEAQQDKSGLPNDRFSAERPEGSISTLTIQRTEQRDSAMYRCASSLAVRGPEAFFGQGTRLTVV.

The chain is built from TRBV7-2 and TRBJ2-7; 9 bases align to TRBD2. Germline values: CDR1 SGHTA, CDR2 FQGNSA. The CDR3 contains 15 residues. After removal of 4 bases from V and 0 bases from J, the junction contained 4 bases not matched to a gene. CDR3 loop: CASSYQAGGSYEQYF. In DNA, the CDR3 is TGTGCCAGCAGCTATCAAGCGGGAGGCTCCTACGAGCAGTACTTC.

In DNA, the CDR3 is TGTGCCAGCAGCTTAGGGATCAGTATGGGAAGTGAAAAACTGTTTTTT. It codes for CASSLGISMGSEKLFF. The V gene is TRBV7-6, the J gene TRBJ1-4, with D unresolved. The germline V gene encodes CDR1 SGHVS and CDR2 FNYEAQ. V gave up 1 base and J gave up 7 bases, with 16 bases separating them. The CDR3 runs to 16 residues.

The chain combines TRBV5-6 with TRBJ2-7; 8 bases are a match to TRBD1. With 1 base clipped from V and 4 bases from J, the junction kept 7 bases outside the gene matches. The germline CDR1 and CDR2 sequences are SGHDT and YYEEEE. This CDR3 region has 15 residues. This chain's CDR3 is CASSLLTGGRYEQYF. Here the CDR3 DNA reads TGTGCCAGCAGCTTGTTAACAGGGGGTAGGTACGAGCAGTACTTC.

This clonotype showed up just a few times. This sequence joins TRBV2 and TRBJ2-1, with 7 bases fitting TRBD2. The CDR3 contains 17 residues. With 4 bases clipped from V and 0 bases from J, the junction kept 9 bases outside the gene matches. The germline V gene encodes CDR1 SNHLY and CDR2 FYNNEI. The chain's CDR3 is CASSGPTGTISYNEQFF. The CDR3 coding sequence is TGTGCCAGCAGTGGGCCTACCGGGACTATCTCCTACAATGAGCAGTTCTTC. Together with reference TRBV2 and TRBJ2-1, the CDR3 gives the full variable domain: EPEVTQTPSHQVTQMGQEVILRCVPISNHLYFYWYRQILGQKVEFLVSFYNNEISEKSEIFDDQFSVERPDGSNFTLKIRSTKLEDSAMYFCASSGPTGTISYNEQFFGPGTRLTVL.

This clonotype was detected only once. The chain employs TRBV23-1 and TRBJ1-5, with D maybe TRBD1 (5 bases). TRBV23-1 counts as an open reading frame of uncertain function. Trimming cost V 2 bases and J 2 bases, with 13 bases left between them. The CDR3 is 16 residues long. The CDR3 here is CASSQPEVQGNQPQHF. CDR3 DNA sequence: TGCGCCAGCAGTCAACCCGAAGTACAGGGCAATCAGCCCCAGCATTTT.

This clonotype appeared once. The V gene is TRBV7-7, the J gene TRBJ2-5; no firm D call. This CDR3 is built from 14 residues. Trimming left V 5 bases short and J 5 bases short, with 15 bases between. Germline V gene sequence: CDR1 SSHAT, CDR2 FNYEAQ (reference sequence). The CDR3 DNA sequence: TGTGCCAGCAGCCCCCGGGTGGAATGGGAGACCCAGTACTTC. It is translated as CASSPRVEWETQYF.

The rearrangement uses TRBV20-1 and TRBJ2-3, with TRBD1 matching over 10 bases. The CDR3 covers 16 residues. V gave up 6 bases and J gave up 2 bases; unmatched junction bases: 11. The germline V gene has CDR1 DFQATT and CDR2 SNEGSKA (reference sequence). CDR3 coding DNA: TGCAGTGCCCCTAACTTGGGACAGGGGTTCACAGATACGCAGTATTTT. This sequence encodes CSAPNLGQGFTDTQYF.

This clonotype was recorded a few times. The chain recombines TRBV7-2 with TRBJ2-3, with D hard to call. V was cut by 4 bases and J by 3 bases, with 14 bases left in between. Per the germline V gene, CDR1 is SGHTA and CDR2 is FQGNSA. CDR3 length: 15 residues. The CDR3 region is CASSSQALSTDTQYF. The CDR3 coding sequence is TGTGCCAGCAGCTCCCAGGCGTTATCAACAGATACGCAGTATTTT.

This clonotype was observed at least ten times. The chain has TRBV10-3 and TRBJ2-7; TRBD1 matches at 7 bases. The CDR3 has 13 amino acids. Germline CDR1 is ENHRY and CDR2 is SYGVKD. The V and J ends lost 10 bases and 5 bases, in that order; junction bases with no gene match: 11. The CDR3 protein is CATARQGSNEQYF. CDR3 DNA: TGTGCCACCGCGAGACAGGGTAGCAACGAGCAGTACTTC.

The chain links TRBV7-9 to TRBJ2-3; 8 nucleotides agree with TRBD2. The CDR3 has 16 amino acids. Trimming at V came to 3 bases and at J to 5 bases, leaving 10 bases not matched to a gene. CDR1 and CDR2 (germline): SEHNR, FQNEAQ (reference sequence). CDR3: CASSFLREGPEDTQYF. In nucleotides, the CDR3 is TGTGCCAGCAGCTTCTTACGGGAGGGCCCCGAAGATACGCAGTATTTT.

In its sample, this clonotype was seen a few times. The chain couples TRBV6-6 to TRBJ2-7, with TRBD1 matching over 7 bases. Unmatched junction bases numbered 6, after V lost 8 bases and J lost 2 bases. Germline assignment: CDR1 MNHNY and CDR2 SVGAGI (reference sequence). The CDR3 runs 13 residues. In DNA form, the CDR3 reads TGTGCCAGCCTCGGACAGGAGACCTACGAGCAGTACTTC. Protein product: CASLGQETYEQYF.

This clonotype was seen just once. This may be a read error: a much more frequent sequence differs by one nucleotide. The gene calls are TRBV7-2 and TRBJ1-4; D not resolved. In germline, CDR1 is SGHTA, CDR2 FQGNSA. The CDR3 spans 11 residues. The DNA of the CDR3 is TGTGACAGCAGAACAAATGAAAAACTGTTTTTT. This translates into CDSRTNEKLFF.

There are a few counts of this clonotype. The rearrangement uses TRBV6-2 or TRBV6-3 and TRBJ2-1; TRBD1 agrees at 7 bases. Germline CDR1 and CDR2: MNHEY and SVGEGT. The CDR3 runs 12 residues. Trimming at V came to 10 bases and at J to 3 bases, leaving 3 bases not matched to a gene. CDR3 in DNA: TGTGCCACGGGACAGATCTACAATGAGCAGTTCTTC. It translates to CATGQIYNEQFF.

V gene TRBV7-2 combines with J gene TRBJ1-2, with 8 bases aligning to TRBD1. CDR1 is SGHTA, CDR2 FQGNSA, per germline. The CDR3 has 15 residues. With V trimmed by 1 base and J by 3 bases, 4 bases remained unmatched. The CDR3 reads CASSLETGGDYGYTF. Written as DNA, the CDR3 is TGTGCCAGCAGCTTAGAAACAGGGGGGGACTATGGCTACACCTTC.

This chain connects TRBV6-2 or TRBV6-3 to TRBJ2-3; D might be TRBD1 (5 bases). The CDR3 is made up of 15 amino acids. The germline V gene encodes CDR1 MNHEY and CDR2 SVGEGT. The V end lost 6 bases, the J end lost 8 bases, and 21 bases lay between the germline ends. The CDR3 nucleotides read TGTGCCAGCAGACCCGACAGTTTTGGCACCGGTACGCAGTATTTT. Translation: CASRPDSFGTGTQYF.

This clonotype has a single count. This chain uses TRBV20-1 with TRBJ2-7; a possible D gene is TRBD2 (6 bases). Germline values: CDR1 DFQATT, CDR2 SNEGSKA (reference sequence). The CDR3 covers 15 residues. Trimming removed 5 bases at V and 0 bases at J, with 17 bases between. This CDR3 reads CSAPESSGSSYEQYF. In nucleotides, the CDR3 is TGCAGTGCTCCCGAGAGCAGCGGGTCCTCCTACGAGCAGTACTTC.

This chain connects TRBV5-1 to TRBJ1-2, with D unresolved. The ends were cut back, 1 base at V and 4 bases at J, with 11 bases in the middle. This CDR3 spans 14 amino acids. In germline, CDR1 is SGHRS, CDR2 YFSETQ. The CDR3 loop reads CASSLSSELYGYTF. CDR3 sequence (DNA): TGCGCCAGCAGCTTGTCTTCCGAGCTCTATGGCTACACCTTC. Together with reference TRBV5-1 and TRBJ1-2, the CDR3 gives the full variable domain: KAGVTQTPRYLIKTRGQQVTLSCSPISGHRSVSWYQQTPGQGLQFLFEYFSETQRNKGNFPGRFSGRQFSNSRSEMNVSTLELGDSALYLCASSLSSELYGYTFGSGTRLTVV.

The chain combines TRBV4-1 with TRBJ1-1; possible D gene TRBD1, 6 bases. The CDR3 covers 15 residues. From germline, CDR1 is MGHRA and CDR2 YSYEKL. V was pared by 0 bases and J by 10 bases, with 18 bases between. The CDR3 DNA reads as TGCGCCAGCAGCCAAGATTCAGGGGCCCTGGTTGGAGCTTTCTTT. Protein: CASSQDSGALVGAFF.

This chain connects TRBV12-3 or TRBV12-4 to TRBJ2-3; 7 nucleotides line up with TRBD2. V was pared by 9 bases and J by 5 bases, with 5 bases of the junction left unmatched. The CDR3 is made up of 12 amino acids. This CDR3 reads CASQLAGDTQYF. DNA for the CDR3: TGTGCCAGTCAATTAGCGGGAGATACGCAGTATTTT.

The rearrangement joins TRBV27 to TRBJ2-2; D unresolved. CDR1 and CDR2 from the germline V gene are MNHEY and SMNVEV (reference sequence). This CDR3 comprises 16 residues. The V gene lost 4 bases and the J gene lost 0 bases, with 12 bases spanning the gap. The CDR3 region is CASSSLSVTNTGELFF. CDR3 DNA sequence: TGTGCCAGCAGTTCCCTCAGCGTCACGAACACCGGGGAGCTGTTTTTT.

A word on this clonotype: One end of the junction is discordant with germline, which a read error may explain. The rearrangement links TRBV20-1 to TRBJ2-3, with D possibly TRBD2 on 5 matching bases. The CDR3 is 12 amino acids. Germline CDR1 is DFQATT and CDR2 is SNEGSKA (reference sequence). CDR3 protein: CSANEGTDTRYF. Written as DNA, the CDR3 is TGCAGTGCCAACGAGGGCACAGATACGCGGTATTTT.

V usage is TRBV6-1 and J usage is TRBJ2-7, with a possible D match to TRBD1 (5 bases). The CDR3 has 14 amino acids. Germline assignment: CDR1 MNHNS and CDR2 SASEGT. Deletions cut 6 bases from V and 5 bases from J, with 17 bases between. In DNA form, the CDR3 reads TGTGCCAGCAGCCAAGACAGTGGGTGGAACGAGCAGTACTTC. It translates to CASSQDSGWNEQYF.

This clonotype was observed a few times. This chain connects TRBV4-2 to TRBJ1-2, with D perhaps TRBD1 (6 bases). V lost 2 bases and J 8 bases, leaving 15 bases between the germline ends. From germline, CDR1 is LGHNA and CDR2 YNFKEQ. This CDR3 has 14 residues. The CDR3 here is CASSQMGAGDGYTF. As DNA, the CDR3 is TGTGCCAGCAGCCAAATGGGGGCAGGGGACGGCTACACCTTC.

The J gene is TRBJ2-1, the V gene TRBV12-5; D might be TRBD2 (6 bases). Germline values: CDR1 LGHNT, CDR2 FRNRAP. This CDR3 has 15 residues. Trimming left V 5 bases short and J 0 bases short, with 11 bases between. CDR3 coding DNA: TGTGCTAGTGGTAAGGAGGGTACCTCCTACAATGAGCAGTTCTTC. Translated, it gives CASGKEGTSYNEQFF.